The sample holds one count of the clone carrying this T cell receptor beta chain. Its target is unknown. Sequencing relied on a cDNA template that was reverse transcribed from extracted RNA. Profiled with immunoSEQ multiplex PCR; TCRdb holds only in-frame clones, not every one. There are around 29,000 clones in the sample; about two thirds occur only once, and under 20% lies in the top ten. This sample is part of a study of CD8+ T cells in alopecia areata. Peripheral blood, together with lesional scalp punch biopsies, was collected from alopecia areata patients. A FACSAria was used to sort CD4+ and CD8+ T cells. These cells came from PBMCs. Study observations and caveats: Clonality was higher in lesional than normal scalp, especially in alopecia totalis/universalis.

The CDR3 runs to 13 residues. The V gene's germline CDR1 is MNHEY and CDR2 SMNVEV (reference sequence). Trimming removed 6 bases from V and 10 bases from J; junction bases left unmatched: 9. This receptor was identified in a human donor with alopecia areata. The sample comprised NKG2D-high CD8+ T cells sorted from blood. The gene calls are TRBV27 and TRBJ2-3; 8 bases line up with TRBD1. The CDR3 reads CASSSQGQVPQYF. The CDR3 DNA follows: TGTGCCAGCAGCAGCCAGGGACAGGTTCCGCAGTATTTT.